The 8 T cell receptor beta chains given below trace back to one sample, sequenced in a study of blood T cell repertoires in COVID-19. Repertoires were generated with immunoSEQ multiplex PCR, while TCRdb's copy carries only in-frame clones and drops some. This table holds 65,000 to 90,000 clones, about 84% found once. Specimen: peripheral blood. Receptor source: a man between 45 and 60 years old with active COVID-19.

The genes are TRBV12-5 and TRBJ2-1; 8 bases align to TRBD2. The germline gives CDR1 LGHNT, CDR2 FRNRAP. This CDR3 spans 14 amino acids. V was pared by 5 bases and J by 5 bases, with 5 bases of the junction left unmatched. CDR3 bases: TGTGCTAGTGGTGTCACCGGGGGGGACAATGAGCAGTTCTTC. It translates to CASGVTGGDNEQFF.

This clone appeared a single time. In nucleotides, the CDR3 is TGTGCCAGCAGCTTACTCGGGACAGGGAGATACAATGAGCAGTTCTTC. Translation: CASSLLGTGRYNEQFF. The V and J genes are TRBV7-2 and TRBJ2-1, with 9 bases matching TRBD1. Germline CDR1 and CDR2: SGHTA and FQGNSA. This CDR3 has 16 amino acids. After removal of 2 bases from V and 4 bases from J, the junction contained 6 bases not matched to a gene.

This clone was seen more than once but under ten times. The chain is built from TRBV4-2 and TRBJ2-2; TRBD1 matches 8 bases. V gave up 3 bases and J gave up 2 bases; unmatched junction bases: 14. This CDR3 has 19 residues. Germline CDR1 and CDR2: LGHNA and YNFKEQ. The CDR3 DNA sequence: TGTGCCAGCAGCCATCCGCCCGGACAGGGCGGACCAAACACCGGGGAGCTGTTTTTT. Its translation: CASSHPPGQGGPNTGELFF.

This sequence joins TRBV5-4 and TRBJ2-5; D unclear. V was trimmed by 7 bases and J by 3 bases, leaving 13 bases between them. Germline lookup yields CDR1 SGHNT and CDR2 YYREEE (reference sequence). The length of the CDR3 is 13 residues. Here the CDR3 DNA reads TGTGCCAGCTATCTTCAGGCAGAAGAGACCCAGTACTTC. This gives the protein CASYLQAEETQYF.

The chain uses TRBV6-5 and TRBJ1-2, with 10 bases aligning to TRBD1. V lost 5 bases, J lost 6 bases, and 9 bases stayed unmatched. CDR1 is MNHEY, CDR2 SVGAGI, per germline. The CDR3 totals 15 residues. The DNA for the CDR3 is TGTGCCAGCAGTCGTCCCGGGACAGGGGTTGATGGCTACACCTTC. Translation gives CASSRPGTGVDGYTF.

This rearrangement joins TRBV19 to TRBJ2-1; possible D gene TRBD2, 5 bases. The CDR3 totals 13 residues. V was pared by 2 bases and J by 5 bases, with 7 bases between. Germline assignment: CDR1 LNHDA and CDR2 SQIVND (reference sequence). CDR3 nucleotides: TGTGCCAGTAGTATATCCGGGAACAATGAGCAGTTCTTC. This encodes CASSISGNNEQFF.

This chain connects TRBV7-2 to TRBJ2-1, with a tentative D call TRBD1 (6 bases). Germline values: CDR1 SGHTA, CDR2 FQGNSA. This CDR3 is 16 amino acids long. The V end lost 0 bases, the J end lost 0 bases, and 9 bases lay between the germline ends. The CDR3 sequence: CASSLAQGSSYNEQFF. The CDR3 DNA sequence: TGTGCCAGCAGCTTAGCGCAGGGGAGCTCCTACAATGAGCAGTTCTTC.

V gene TRBV2 combines with J gene TRBJ2-5, with 9 bases fitting TRBD2. V gave up 7 bases and J gave up 3 bases; unmatched junction bases: 9. Per germline, CDR1 SNHLY and CDR2 FYNNEI. The CDR3 loop spans 15 amino acids. CDR3 bases: TGTGCCAGCACCTCTGGGACTAGCAGTAAAGAGACCCAGTACTTC. It specifies CASTSGTSSKETQYF.